This record covers a single T cell receptor beta chain. The data belong to a study of cytomegalovirus exposure and HLA in healthy donors. Trimming stripped 1 base from V and 12 bases from J, with 13 bases between. The CDR3 totals 13 residues. The germline V gene encodes CDR1 SGHVS and CDR2 FNYEAQ. Libraries were prepared by immunoSEQ multiplex PCR; TCRdb keeps only in-frame clonotypes and omits some of them. Here the sample spans 200,000 to 250,000 clones, just over 90% being singletons. The receptor was isolated from a woman aged 18-29 years in good health and CMV-seronegative. V is TRBV7-6 and J is TRBJ1-5, with TRBD1 as a possible D gene (5 bases). The source material was PBMCs. DNA for the CDR3: TGTGCCAGCAGCTTAGTGGGCGGGGGTTACCAGCATTTT. Translation gives CASSLVGGGYQHF.